The 9 T cell receptor beta chains in this list originate from one sample, sequenced in a study of cytomegalovirus exposure and HLA in healthy donors. Researchers ran the PCR with 60 Vbeta and 13 Jbeta primers. Sequencing was performed with immunoSEQ multiplex PCR; in TCRdb, only in-frame clones are kept and a portion is missing. The sample yields around 250,000 clones, 81% seen once. The sequencing sample was made of PBMCs. These receptors originate from a woman in her sixties in good health and CMV-seropositive.

The chain joins TRBV7-3 to TRBJ2-4; 8 positions match TRBD2. Trimming took 2 bases from V and 0 from J; bases not matched to a gene: 3. Germline V lookup: CDR1 SGHTA, CDR2 FQGTGA. The CDR3 is 16 residues long. In DNA, the CDR3 is TGTGCCAGCAGCTTACCCCTAGCGGGAGCCAAAAACATTCAGTACTTC. This encodes CASSLPLAGAKNIQYF.

The rearrangement uses TRBV28 and TRBJ1-2; D not resolved. The V and J ends lost 6 bases and 2 bases respectively, with 10 bases between them. From germline, CDR1 is MDHEN and CDR2 SYDVKM. There are 13 residues in the CDR3. The chain's CDR3 is CASSPPQNYGYTF. CDR3 bases: TGTGCCAGCAGCCCCCCGCAGAACTATGGCTACACCTTC.

The chain has TRBV9 and TRBJ2-1; D may be TRBD2 (6 bases). The germline gives CDR1 SGDLS, CDR2 YYNGEE. Trimming stripped 3 bases from V and 8 bases from J, with 18 bases between. The CDR3 runs 15 residues. The CDR3 coding sequence is TGTGCCAGCAGCGGGCTAGCGTTAAGTACGGATGAGCAGTTCTTC. Its translation is CASSGLALSTDEQFF.

The chain has TRBV5-1 and TRBJ2-7; weak D call: TRBD1 (6 bases). The CDR3 is 14 residues long. From germline, CDR1 is SGHRS and CDR2 YFSETQ. V lost 6 bases and J 1 base, leaving 14 bases between the germline ends. The CDR3 DNA follows: TGCGCCAGCACCAGAGGGGGAGAGTCCTACGAGCAGTACTTC. Protein: CASTRGGESYEQYF.

The V gene is TRBV29-1, the J gene TRBJ1-4, with a tentative D call TRBD1 (5 bases). Germline V gene data show CDR1 as SQVTM and CDR2 as ANQGSEA. V lost 6 bases and J 0 bases, leaving 11 bases between the germline ends. This CDR3 has 14 amino acids. The DNA of the CDR3 is TGCAGCGTACGGTCAGGGTCAACTAATGAAAAACTGTTTTTT. Protein sequence: CSVRSGSTNEKLFF.

V and J are TRBV5-1 and TRBJ2-5; 7 nucleotides match TRBD2. The V segment lost 7 bases and the J segment 4 bases; nucleotides outside the gene matches: 10. This CDR3 has 14 residues. Germline CDR1 SGHRS, CDR2 YFSETQ. The CDR3 here is CASGEGRWSETQYF. The DNA for the CDR3 is TGCGCCAGCGGGGAGGGTCGGTGGTCAGAGACCCAGTACTTC.

J is TRBJ2-5 and V is TRBV19; 14 bases match TRBD2. Germline CDR1 reads LNHDA; CDR2 reads SQIVND (reference sequence). Losses at the gene ends were 3 bases for V and 5 bases for J; bases not matched to a gene: 11. This CDR3 comprises 18 residues. The CDR3, as DNA: TGTGCCAGTAGTATCCTGGGACTAGCGGGAGTCTATTGGGAGACCCAGTACTTC. Amino acids: CASSILGLAGVYWETQYF.

The chain employs TRBV7-3 and TRBJ2-1, with D perhaps matching TRBD2 (5 bases). The CDR3 has 13 residues. V was trimmed by 2 bases and J by 7 bases, leaving 9 bases between them. Germline V lookup: CDR1 SGHTA, CDR2 FQGTGA. CDR3 loop: CASSLGGGNEQFF. The DNA for the CDR3 is TGTGCCAGCAGCTTAGGTGGCGGGAATGAGCAGTTCTTC. The full variable domain, rest sourced from reference TRBV7-3 and TRBJ2-1, is GAGVSQTPSNKVTEKGKYVELRCDPISGHTALYWYRQSLGQGPEFLIYFQGTGAADDSGLPNDRFFAVRPEGSVSTLKIQRTERGDSAVYLCASSLGGGNEQFFGPGTRLTVL.

The rearrangement links TRBV9 to TRBJ2-3, with D tentatively TRBD1 (6 bases). Germline V CDR1 and CDR2: SGDLS, YYNGEE. Trimming shortened V by 0 bases and J by 1 base, and 12 bases separated the two germline ends. CDR3 length: 16 amino acids. The CDR3 is CASSVVGTRGTDTQYF. As DNA, the CDR3 is TGTGCCAGCAGCGTAGTCGGGACAAGGGGCACAGATACGCAGTATTTT.